The subject of this entry is one TCR beta chain. CDR1 SGHRS and CDR2 YFSETQ come from the germline V gene. V was cut by 6 bases and J by 7 bases, with 16 bases left in between. CDR3 length: 13 residues. This sample stems from a study of T-cell memory formation after mild COVID-19. About the study: The TCR clusters were mostly specific to one donor.

TCRdb re-derived calls from the 5' RACE reads in MiXCR, one entry per CDR3 protein. The profile shows under 250,000 distinct CDR3 sequences, around 25% of them singletons. This receptor was taken from an adult woman who had mild COVID-19 (a few samples of this study predate the infection). Cell type and time point are not known. The rearrangement uses TRBV5-1 and TRBJ1-1, with a weak D call TRBD1 (6 bases). The source material was PBMCs or a T cell subset sorted from them (not recorded which). The CDR3 coding sequence is TGCGCCAGCAAAATAGGAGGGGGTTTTGAAGCTTTCTTT. Its translation is CASKIGGGFEAFF.